These 29 T cell receptor beta chains came from one sample sequenced in a study of breast tumors, draining lymph nodes, adjacent tissues (dated by TCRdb to about 2016). The lymph node samples were taken from the axillary draining lymph nodes of breast cancer patients. The library was built by means of multiplex PCR. Instrument used: Illumina HiSeq 2000. TCRdb redid the processing of the public reads, applying fastp at Q25 and MiXCR, and retained in-frame beta chains. CDR3 protein sequences are deduplicated, and each keeps its most common genes and DNA. The sample profile shows under 150,000 distinct CDR3 sequences; around 20% of them were found once. The top ten clones comprise over 2% of the sample. The sequenced material came from axillary lymph node tissue. These receptors were collected from a female donor with breast cancer. Some clones in this sample may be carry-over from other donors' samples.

This clonotype appeared many times. The chain joins TRBV20-1 to TRBJ1-4; the D is unclear. CDR3 length equals 11 residues. The V end lost 0 bases, the J end lost 8 bases, and 4 bases lay between the germline ends. Germline assignment: CDR1 DFQATT and CDR2 SNEGSKA (reference sequence). The CDR3 sequence is CSARDQEKLFF. The DNA of the CDR3 is TGCAGTGCTAGAGACCAGGAAAAACTGTTTTTT.

V and J are TRBV10-3 and TRBJ1-1; D gene unclear. The CDR3 has 15 amino acids. V lost 4 bases, J lost 0 bases, and 12 bases lay in between. Germline assignment: CDR1 ENHRY and CDR2 SYGVKD. Here the CDR3 DNA reads TGTGCCATCAGTGCTTATACTGATATGAACACTGAAGCTTTCTTT. Translation gives CAISAYTDMNTEAFF.

This clonotype occurred many times. V and J are TRBV12-3 or TRBV12-4 and TRBJ2-3, with unresolved D. This CDR3 has 15 amino acids. Deletions cut 5 bases from V and 5 bases from J, with 17 bases between. Here the CDR3 DNA reads TGTGCCAGCAGTCCGCTGGAGAGTAGGGAAGATACGCAGTATTTT. This encodes CASSPLESREDTQYF.

About this clonotype: The conserved phenylalanine or tryptophan is not found at the CDR3 terminus, so this likely reflects a read error. The chain recombines TRBV12-3 or TRBV12-4 with TRBJ2-2; D tentatively reads TRBD1 or TRBD2 (5 bases each). V was cut by 1 base and J by 4 bases, with 13 bases left in between. This CDR3 is built from 16 residues. The CDR3 DNA is TGTGCCAGCAGTTTAGGGGGGACCGCGACCACCGGGGAGCTGTTTTAT. It yields the protein CASSLGGTATTGELFY.

This clonotype was seen ten or more times. The gene calls are TRBV20-1 and TRBJ2-2, with D maybe TRBD2 (7 bases). Trimming removed 6 bases from V and 2 bases from J, with 13 bases in between. The V gene's germline CDR1 is DFQATT and CDR2 SNEGSKA (reference sequence). This CDR3 is 14 amino acids long. CDR3 protein: CSAPGEGNTGELFF. Written as DNA, the CDR3 is TGCAGTGCGCCAGGGGAGGGTAACACCGGGGAGCTGTTTTTT.

This clonotype turned up a few times. The chain couples TRBV6-1 to TRBJ1-5, with TRBD1 as a possible D gene (5 bases). V lost 2 bases to trimming and J lost 7 bases, with 15 bases between them. Germline-derived CDR1 and CDR2 are MNHNS and SASEGT. The CDR3 loop spans 15 amino acids. The CDR3 DNA sequence: TGTGCCAGCAGTGAAAAGTCCAGGGTAAACCAGCCCCAGCATTTT. This encodes CASSEKSRVNQPQHF.

As concerns this clonotype: A much larger clone differs from this one at a single base, so this may be a read error. This rearrangement joins TRBV13 to TRBJ2-5; 9 nucleotides align to TRBD2. CDR1 is PRHDT and CDR2 is FYEKMQ in the germline V gene (reference sequence). CDR3 length: 15 residues. V shed 3 bases and J 5 bases; nucleotides not matched to a gene: 7. The CDR3 is CASSFLASGKETQYF. In DNA, the CDR3 is TGTGCCAGCAGCTTCCTGGCTAGCGGGAAGGAGACCCAGTACTTC.

At least ten counts were recorded for this clonotype. The chain is built from TRBV10-3 and TRBJ2-7; no clear D gene. Between the trimmed V and J ends, which lost 6 bases and 6 bases, there was a span of 18 bases. Germline V gives CDR1 ENHRY, CDR2 SYGVKD. The CDR3 is 14 amino acids. The CDR3 sequence: CAIRGDLSSSEQYF. Written as DNA, the CDR3 is TGTGCCATCAGGGGCGACTTGTCAAGCAGCGAGCAGTACTTC.

This clonotype was observed a handful of times. The gene calls are TRBV5-5 and TRBJ2-5; D is uncertain. Per the germline V gene, CDR1 is SGHKS and CDR2 is YYEKEE (reference sequence). This CDR3 is 14 amino acids long. Trimming pared 0 bases from V and 1 base from J, leaving 7 bases between. The CDR3, as DNA: TGTGCCAGCAGCTTGGTCCTGGCCCAAGAGACCCAGTACTTC. Residues: CASSLVLAQETQYF. The complete variable domain, with remaining parts taken from reference TRBV5-5 and TRBJ2-5, reads DAGVTQSPTHLIKTRGQQVTLRCSPISGHKSVSWYQQVLGQGPQFIFQYYEKEERGRGNFPDRFSARQFPNYSSELNVNALLLGDSALYLCASSLVLAQETQYFGPGTRLLVL.

About this clonotype: This may be a read error: a much more frequent sequence differs by one nucleotide. The chain uses TRBV29-1 and TRBJ1-3; the D is unclear. Germline assignment: CDR1 SQVTM and CDR2 ANQGSEA. This CDR3 spans 11 amino acids. The CDR3 sequence is CSVMTGNSIYF. DNA of the CDR3: TGCAGCGTTATGACTGGAAACAGCATATATTTT.

Of note for this clonotype: The CDR3 does not end in the conserved phenylalanine or tryptophan, so this is likely a read error. Because the CDR3's place on the DNA is in doubt, the DNA is left out and the CDR3 is given as listed by TCRdb. The chain carries TRBV7-9 and TRBJ2-7; the table's D call TRBD1 went unverified against the DNA. CDR1 and CDR2 (germline): SEHNR, FQNEAQ (reference sequence). The CDR3 region is 14 residues in length, termini included. This chain's CDR3 is CASSPRSDRADKSS.

At least ten counts were recorded for this clonotype. V and J are TRBV7-2 and TRBJ2-7, with TRBD2 identical over 10 bases. CDR3 size: 15 residues. Germline CDR1 and CDR2: SGHTA and FQGNSA. Trimming at V came to 1 base and at J to 3 bases, leaving 3 bases not matched to a gene. The CDR3 protein is CASSLGASGSYEQYF. The CDR3 DNA reads TGTGCCAGCAGCTTAGGGGCTAGCGGGAGCTACGAGCAGTACTTC.

The table lists this clonotype with many counts. The chain uses TRBV5-8 and TRBJ2-7; D call uncertain. With 0 bases removed from V and 3 bases from J, the gap between germline ends came to 4 bases. Looked up from germline, CDR1 is SGHTS and CDR2 is YDEGEE. The CDR3 sequence is 12 residues long. The CDR3 DNA reads TGTGCCAGCAGCTTGGATCACTACGAGCAGTACTTC. It is translated as CASSLDHYEQYF.

This clonotype was counted many times. The chain joins TRBV28 to TRBJ2-7; 8 nucleotides match TRBD2. CDR1 and CDR2 from the germline V gene are MDHEN and SYDVKM. The CDR3 is 15 amino acids. The V gene end was trimmed by 2 bases and the J gene end by 3 bases; junction bases not matched to a gene: 6. The CDR3 DNA reads TGTGCCAGCAGTTTAATTCGGGGGGGCGTCTACGAGCAGTACTTC. It specifies CASSLIRGGVYEQYF.

This clonotype was seen ten or more times. This chain joins TRBV5-4 and TRBJ2-5, with TRBD2 matching over 14 bases. V lost 4 bases, J lost 5 bases, and 7 bases stayed unmatched. The CDR3 loop spans 16 amino acids. The germline V gene encodes CDR1 SGHNT and CDR2 YYREEE (reference sequence). The CDR3 coding sequence is TGTGCCAGCAGCCACGGGACTAGCGGGAGTTGGGAGACCCAGTACTTC. Translation: CASSHGTSGSWETQYF.

This clonotype was found many times. This sequence joins TRBV29-1 and TRBJ2-5; no firm D call. CDR1 is SQVTM and CDR2 is ANQGSEA in the germline V gene. V was shortened by 6 bases and J by 4 bases, with 12 bases between the two germline ends. There are 12 residues in the CDR3. In DNA form, the CDR3 reads TGCAGCGTAGATAGGGTAGGAGAGACCCAGTACTTC. This gives the protein CSVDRVGETQYF.

This clonotype has ten or more counts. This chain uses TRBV5-6 with TRBJ1-5; tentatively, D is TRBD1 (5 bases). This CDR3 is 12 amino acids long. Germline CDR1 SGHDT, CDR2 YYEEEE. V was clipped by 3 bases and J by 4 bases, with 5 bases between them. The CDR3 protein is CASSYRNQPQHF. The CDR3 DNA sequence: TGTGCCAGCAGCTACAGGAATCAGCCCCAGCATTTT.

As regards this clonotype: Since a much larger clone is just one base distant, this may be a read error. The J gene is TRBJ2-2, the V gene TRBV6-4, with D perhaps given as TRBD1 or TRBD2 (6 bases each). This CDR3 contains 15 residues. V gave up 3 bases and J gave up 3 bases, with 11 bases separating them. Germline values: CDR1 MRHNA, CDR2 SNTAGT. The CDR3 spells CASSEKGGDTGELFF. CDR3 DNA sequence: TGTGCCAGCAGTGAAAAGGGGGGCGACACCGGGGAGCTGTTTTTT.

In its sample, this clonotype was seen many times. The chain uses TRBV20-1 and TRBJ2-5; 8 bases fit TRBD2. The CDR3 sequence is 18 residues long. Per the germline V gene, CDR1 is DFQATT and CDR2 is SNEGSKA (reference sequence). J gave up 0 bases and V 3 bases, and 15 bases lay outside the gene matches. The CDR3 sequence: CSASGRAGLEQYQETQYF. In nucleotides, the CDR3 is TGCAGTGCTAGCGGGAGGGCCGGGCTTGAGCAATACCAAGAGACCCAGTACTTC.

This clonotype was seen many times. V gene TRBV20-1 combines with J gene TRBJ1-5, with D possibly matching TRBD1 (5 bases). This CDR3 spans 15 amino acids. Deletions cut 6 bases from V and 5 bases from J, with 20 bases between. CDR1 is DFQATT and CDR2 is SNEGSKA in the germline V gene (reference sequence). Written as DNA, the CDR3 is TGCAGTGCCAATAAACAGGCAGCAAGGCATCAGCCCCAGCATTTT. It encodes CSANKQAARHQPQHF.

This clonotype was observed at least ten times. The chain carries TRBV5-8 and TRBJ2-7, with 7 bases matching TRBD2. The V and J ends lost 2 bases and 5 bases, in that order; junction bases with no gene match: 13. The CDR3 loop spans 16 amino acids. CDR1 is SGHTS, CDR2 YDEGEE, per germline. The CDR3 nucleotides are TGTGCCAGCAGCTTCCTCCCTGGACTAGTCGTGCACGAGCAGTACTTC. This encodes CASSFLPGLVVHEQYF.

This clonotype has a single count. CDR3 residues: CASSYGRRYNEQFF. CDR3 DNA: TGTGCCAGCAGTTACGGGAGGAGGTATAATGAGCAGTTCTTC. This chain connects TRBV28 to TRBJ2-1, with 7 positions matching TRBD2. The J segment lost 7 bases and the V segment lost 4 bases, leaving 7 bases of the junction unmatched. This CDR3 is built from 14 residues. Germline lookup yields CDR1 MDHEN and CDR2 SYDVKM. The variable domain in full, completed from reference TRBV28 and TRBJ2-1, reads DVKVTQSSRYLVKRTGEKVFLECVQDMDHENMFWYRQDPGLGLRLIYFSYDVKMKEKGDIPEGYSVSREKKERFSLILESASTNQTSMYLCASSYGRRYNEQFFGPGTRLTVL.

This clonotype was counted at least ten times. This chain joins TRBV4-1 and TRBJ1-2, with D possibly matching TRBD1 (5 bases). V lost 1 base and J 3 bases, leaving 12 bases between the germline ends. This CDR3 is built from 15 residues. Germline values: CDR1 MGHRA, CDR2 YSYEKL. CDR3 protein: CASSQGWGRDYGYTF. For the CDR3, the DNA is TGCGCCAGCAGCCAAGGTTGGGGCAGGGACTATGGCTACACCTTC.

The sample holds many counts of this clonotype. The V gene is TRBV4-2, the J gene TRBJ2-3; 9 positions agree with TRBD2. Trimming took 4 bases from V and 3 from J; bases not matched to a gene: 8. The germline gives CDR1 LGHNA, CDR2 YNFKEQ. The CDR3 sequence is 16 residues long. CDR3 nucleotide sequence: TGTGCCAGCAGCCTGCGGCCTAGCGGGATGACAGATACGCAGTATTTT. Translation gives CASSLRPSGMTDTQYF.

The chain is built from TRBV30 and TRBJ2-1, with D perhaps being TRBD1 or TRBD2 (5 bases each). The V end lost 4 bases, the J end lost 4 bases, and 20 bases lay between the germline ends. The CDR3 consists of 16 residues. Per germline, CDR1 GTSNPN and CDR2 SVGIG (reference sequence). Written as DNA, the CDR3 is TGTGCCTGGAAGGGGCCGCGAGCGGCCCCTTACAATGAGCAGTTCTTC. Amino acid sequence: CAWKGPRAAPYNEQFF. Based on the CDR3 plus reference TRBV30 and TRBJ2-1, the full variable domain is SQTIHQWPATLVQPVGSPLSLECTVEGTSNPNLYWYRQAAGRGLQLLFYSVGIGQISSEVPQNLSASRPQDRQFILSSKKLLLSDSGFYLCAWKGPRAAPYNEQFFGPGTRLTVL.

This clonotype was counted at least ten times. This chain joins TRBV11-2 and TRBJ2-1; TRBD1 agrees at 8 bases. Germline V lookup: CDR1 SGHAT, CDR2 FQNNGV. V trimming: 5 bases; J trimming: 1 base; junction bases outside the gene matches: 10. This CDR3 spans 17 amino acids. The CDR3 protein is CASSPRQGFSSYNEQFF. CDR3 bases: TGTGCCAGCAGCCCCCGACAGGGGTTCTCTTCCTACAATGAGCAGTTCTTC.

With regard to this clonotype: This may be a read error: a much more frequent sequence differs by one nucleotide. The rearrangement links TRBV6-1 to TRBJ1-2, with 7 bases aligning to TRBD1. With V trimmed by 7 bases and J by 4 bases, 12 bases remained unmatched. The CDR3 has 15 amino acids. Per germline, CDR1 MNHNS and CDR2 SASEGT. The CDR3 here is CASNRFQGGSYGYTF. The DNA of the CDR3 is TGTGCCAGCAATAGGTTTCAAGGGGGCTCCTATGGCTACACCTTC.

For this clonotype: Given a much more abundant clone one base away, this may be a read error. The chain employs TRBV6-6 and TRBJ2-1, with 8 bases fitting TRBD2. Germline assignment: CDR1 MNHNY and CDR2 SVGAGI (reference sequence). The ends lost 5 bases at V and 2 bases at J; junction bases unmatched: 11. CDR3 length: 17 amino acids. CDR3 DNA sequence: TGTGCCAGCAGTCCTCCACTAGCGGAGAGCCCCTACAATGAGCAGTTCTTC. Amino acid sequence: CASSPPLAESPYNEQFF.

The sample holds many counts of this clonotype. V is TRBV20-1 and J is TRBJ1-6; possibly TRBD1 for D (5 bases). V dropped 5 bases and J dropped 6 bases, with 26 bases sitting between them. The CDR3 runs to 18 residues. From germline, CDR1 is DFQATT and CDR2 SNEGSKA (reference sequence). CDR3 sequence: CSAPKLGARTDFNSPLHF. CDR3 coding DNA: TGCAGTGCTCCAAAGCTAGGGGCCCGGACGGACTTTAATTCACCCCTCCACTTT.